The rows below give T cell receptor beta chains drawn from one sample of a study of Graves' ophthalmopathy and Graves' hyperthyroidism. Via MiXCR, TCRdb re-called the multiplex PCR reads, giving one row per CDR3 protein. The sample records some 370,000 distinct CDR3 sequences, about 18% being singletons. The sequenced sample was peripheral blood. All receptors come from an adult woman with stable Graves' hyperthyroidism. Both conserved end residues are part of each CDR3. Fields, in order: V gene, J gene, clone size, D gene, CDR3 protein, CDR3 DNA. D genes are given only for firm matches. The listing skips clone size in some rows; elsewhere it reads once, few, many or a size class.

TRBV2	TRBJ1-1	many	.	CASRGVTGYTEAFF	TGTGCCAGCAGGGGGGTTACGGGGTACACTGAAGCTTTCTTT
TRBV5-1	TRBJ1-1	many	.	CASSLDNTEAFF	TGCGCCAGCAGCTTGGATAACACTGAAGCTTTCTTT
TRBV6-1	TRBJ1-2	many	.	CASSEAGNSGEGGYTF	TGTGCCAGCAGTGAAGCGGGGAATTCAGGGGAAGGAGGCTACACCTTC
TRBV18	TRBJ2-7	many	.	CASSPRGYEQYF	TGTGCCAGCAGCCCCAGGGGATACGAGCAGTACTTC
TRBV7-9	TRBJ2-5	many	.	CASRGFPYRDQETQYF	TGTGCCAGCCGAGGGTTTCCATACAGGGACCAAGAGACCCAGTACTTC
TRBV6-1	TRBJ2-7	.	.	CASTRTVHYYDQYF	TGTGCCAGCACTCGGACAGTCCACTACTACGATCAGTACTTC
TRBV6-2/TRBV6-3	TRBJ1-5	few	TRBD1	CASRPTGVPNQPQHF	TGTGCCAGCAGACCGACAGGGGTCCCAAACCAGCCTCAGCATTTT
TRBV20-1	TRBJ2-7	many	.	CSARDLSDPYEQYF	TGCAGTGCTAGAGATCTGTCAGACCCGTACGAGCAGTACTTC
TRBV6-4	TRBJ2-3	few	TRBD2	CASSRPDLAGGEADTQYF	TGTGCCAGCAGTCGACCAGACCTAGCGGGAGGGGAGGCAGATACGCAGTATTTT
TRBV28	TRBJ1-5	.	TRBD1	CASSPTGGIYQPQHF	TGTGCCAGCAGCCCTACAGGGGGTATATACCAGCCCCAGCATTTT
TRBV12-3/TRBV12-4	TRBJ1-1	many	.	CASSLWADTEAFF	TGTGCCAGCAGTTTGTGGGCGGACACTGAAGCTTTCTTT
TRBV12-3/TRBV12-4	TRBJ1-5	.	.	CASSFAGWMNQPQHF	TGTGCCAGCAGTTTCGCAGGGTGGATGAATCAGCCCCAGCATTTT
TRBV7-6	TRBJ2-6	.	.	CASSLEGTNYYSGANVLTF	TGTGCCAGCAGCTTAGAAGGGACAAACTATTACTCTGGGGCCAACGTCCTGACTTTC
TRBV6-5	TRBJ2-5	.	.	CASSYRDGSPEETQYF	TGTGCCAGCAGTTACCGGGACGGGTCTCCGGAAGAGACCCAGTACTTC
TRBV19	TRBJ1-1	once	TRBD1	CASSIGALGTAGYMNTEAFF	TGTGCCAGTAGTATAGGAGCTTTGGGGACAGCGGGGTACATGAACACTGAAGCTTTCTTT
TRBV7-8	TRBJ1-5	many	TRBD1	CASRGQGYNQPQHF	TGTGCCAGCAGGGGACAGGGCTACAATCAGCCCCAGCATTTT
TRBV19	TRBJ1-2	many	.	CASSIRGHGYTF	TGTGCCAGTAGTATCCGGGGCCATGGCTACACCTTC
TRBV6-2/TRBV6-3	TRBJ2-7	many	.	CASSYGQLRSYEQYF	TGTGCCAGCAGTTACGGGCAGCTACGCTCCTACGAGCAGTACTTC
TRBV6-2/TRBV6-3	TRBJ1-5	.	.	CATSDSGGGVLNQPQHF	TGTGCCACCAGTGATTCGGGGGGAGGGGTTCTCAATCAGCCCCAGCATTTT
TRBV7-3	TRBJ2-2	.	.	CASSQNAAGASNTGELFF	TGTGCCAGCAGCCAAAACGCGGCAGGGGCCTCGAACACCGGGGAGCTGTTTTTT
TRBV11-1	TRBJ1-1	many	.	CASSLGRKVTGMNTEAFF	TGTGCCAGCAGCTTAGGCCGAAAGGTCACAGGGATGAACACTGAAGCTTTCTTT
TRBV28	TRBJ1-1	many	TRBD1	CASSRDSSGTEAFF	TGTGCCAGCAGCCGGGACAGCTCTGGGACTGAAGCTTTCTTT
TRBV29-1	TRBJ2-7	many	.	CSVGAVSYEQYF	TGCAGCGTTGGAGCGGTCTCCTACGAGCAGTACTTC
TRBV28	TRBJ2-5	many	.	CASSALHLQGRQETQYF	TGTGCCAGCAGTGCCCTCCATCTCCAGGGGAGACAAGAGACCCAGTACTTC
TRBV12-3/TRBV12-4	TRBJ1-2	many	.	CASSRSMDGYTF	TGTGCCAGCAGTCGATCGATGGATGGCTACACCTTC
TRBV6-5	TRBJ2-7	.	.	CASSYKDHEQYF	TGTGCCAGCAGTTATAAGGACCACGAGCAGTACTTC
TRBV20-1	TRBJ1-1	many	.	CSASGVPNTEAFF	TGCAGTGCTAGTGGGGTCCCGAACACTGAAGCTTTCTTT
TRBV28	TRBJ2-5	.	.	CASSFDGLETQYF	TGTGCCAGCAGTTTTGACGGGTTAGAGACCCAGTACTTC
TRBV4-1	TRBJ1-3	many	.	CASSQLWENTIYF	TGCGCCAGCAGCCAATTGTGGGAAAACACCATATATTTT
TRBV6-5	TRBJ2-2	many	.	CASIGPNTGELFF	TGTGCCAGCATCGGCCCGAACACCGGGGAGCTGTTTTTT
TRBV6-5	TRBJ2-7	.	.	CASSYETAQYF	TGTGCCAGCAGTTACGAGACGGCACAGTACTTC
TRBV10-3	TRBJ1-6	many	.	CAISERHRVGSPLHF	TGTGCCATCAGTGAGCGGCACAGGGTAGGTTCACCCCTCCACTTT
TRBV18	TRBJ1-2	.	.	CASSPLGTSYGYTF	TGTGCCAGCTCACCGCTGGGGACATCTTATGGCTACACCTTC
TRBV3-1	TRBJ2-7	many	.	CASSQGHSSYEQYF	TGTGCCAGCAGCCAGGGACATAGCTCCTACGAGCAGTACTTC
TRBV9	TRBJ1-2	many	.	CASSVGTNYGYTF	TGTGCCAGCAGCGTTGGAACTAACTATGGCTACACCTTC
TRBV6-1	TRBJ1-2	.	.	CASSTGPVYGYTF	TGTGCCAGCAGTACGGGGCCCGTCTATGGCTACACCTTC
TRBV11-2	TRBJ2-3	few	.	CASSLVSRTDTQYF	TGTGCCAGCAGCTTAGTAAGCCGAACAGATACGCAGTATTTT
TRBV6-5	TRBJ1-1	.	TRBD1	CASSYPSRDRGLGAFF	TGTGCCAGCAGTTACCCATCCCGGGACAGGGGGCTTGGGGCTTTCTTT
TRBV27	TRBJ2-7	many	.	CASSSPLRADYEQYF	TGTGCCAGCAGTTCCCCGTTACGGGCCGACTACGAGCAGTACTTC
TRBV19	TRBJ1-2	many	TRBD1	CASSLLTGSYGYTF	TGTGCCAGTAGCCTCTTGACAGGGAGTTACGGCTACACCTTC
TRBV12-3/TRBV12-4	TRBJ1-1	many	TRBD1	CASSQGGAVTEAFF	TGTGCCAGCAGTCAAGGGGGCGCGGTCACTGAAGCTTTCTTT
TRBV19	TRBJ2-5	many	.	CASGKYQETQYF	TGTGCCAGCGGGAAGTACCAAGAGACCCAGTACTTC
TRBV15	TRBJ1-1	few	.	CATRVGEEGSGTEAFF	TGTGCCACCAGGGTGGGGGAGGAGGGTTCGGGCACTGAAGCTTTCTTT
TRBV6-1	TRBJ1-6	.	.	CASTRGLNSPLHF	TGTGCCAGCACCAGGGGCCTAAATTCACCCCTCCACTTT
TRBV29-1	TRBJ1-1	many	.	CSVVTSGLGGTEAFF	TGCAGCGTTGTGACTTCTGGGCTCGGGGGCACTGAAGCTTTCTTT
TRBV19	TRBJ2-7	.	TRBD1	CASTAPGQGASDPSYEQYF	TGTGCCAGTACGGCCCCGGGACAGGGGGCCTCAGATCCGTCCTACGAGCAGTACTTC